The TCR beta chain described here comes from a study of blood T cells in healthy people across ages. Donors were systemically healthy Caucasian individuals from Russia aged roughly 6 to 100 years. Isolation per sample recovered at least 7 million PBMCs. Combining a sample-barcoded 5' primer with a J-beta primer mix, a second PCR ran for roughly 7 to 12 cycles. Carrying 12 random nucleotides, a template-switch adaptor labeled each individual cDNA molecule. TCRdb recomputed calls from the 5' RACE reads with MiXCR, one row per CDR3 protein. The profile covers just over 800,000 distinct CDR3 sequences, with under 80% appearing a single time and approximately 30% taken by the ten largest. CDR3 length: 13 amino acids. Germline-derived CDR1 and CDR2 are MNHEY and SVGEGT. Trimming took 7 bases from V and 8 from J, leaving 16 bases between them.

Specimen: blood. The chain links TRBV6-2 or TRBV6-3 to TRBJ2-3, with D uncertain. The receptor was isolated from a young man in good health. CDR3: CASTRPHPATQYF. For the CDR3, the DNA is TGTGCCAGCACCAGACCCCATCCCGCTACGCAGTATTTT.